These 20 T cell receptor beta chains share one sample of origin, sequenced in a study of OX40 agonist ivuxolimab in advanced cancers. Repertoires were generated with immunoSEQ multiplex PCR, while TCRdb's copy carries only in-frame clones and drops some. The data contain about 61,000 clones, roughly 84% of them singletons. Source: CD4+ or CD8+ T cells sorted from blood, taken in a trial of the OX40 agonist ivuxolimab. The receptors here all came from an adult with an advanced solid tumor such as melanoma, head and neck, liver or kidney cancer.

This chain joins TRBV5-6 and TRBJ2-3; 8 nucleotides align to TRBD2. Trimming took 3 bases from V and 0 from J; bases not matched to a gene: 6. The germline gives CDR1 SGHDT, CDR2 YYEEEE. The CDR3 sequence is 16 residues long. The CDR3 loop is CASSSSGTRSTDTQYF. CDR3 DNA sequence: TGTGCCAGCAGCTCTTCCGGGACTAGGAGCACAGATACGCAGTATTTT.

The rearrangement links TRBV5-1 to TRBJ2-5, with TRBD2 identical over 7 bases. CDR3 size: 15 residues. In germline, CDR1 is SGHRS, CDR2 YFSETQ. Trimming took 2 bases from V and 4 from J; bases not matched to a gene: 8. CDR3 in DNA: TGCGCCAGCAGCTTTGGGGGTTCGGGAGGAGAGACCCAGTACTTC. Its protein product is CASSFGGSGGETQYF. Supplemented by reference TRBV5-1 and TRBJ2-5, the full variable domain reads KAGVTQTPRYLIKTRGQQVTLSCSPISGHRSVSWYQQTPGQGLQFLFEYFSETQRNKGNFPGRFSGRQFSNSRSEMNVSTLELGDSALYLCASSFGGSGGETQYFGPGTRLLVL.

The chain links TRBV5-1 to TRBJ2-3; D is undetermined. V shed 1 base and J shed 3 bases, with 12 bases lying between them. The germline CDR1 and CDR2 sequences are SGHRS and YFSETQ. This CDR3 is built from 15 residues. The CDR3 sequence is CASSLWIARTDTQYF. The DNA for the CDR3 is TGCGCCAGCAGCTTGTGGATAGCAAGGACAGATACGCAGTATTTT.

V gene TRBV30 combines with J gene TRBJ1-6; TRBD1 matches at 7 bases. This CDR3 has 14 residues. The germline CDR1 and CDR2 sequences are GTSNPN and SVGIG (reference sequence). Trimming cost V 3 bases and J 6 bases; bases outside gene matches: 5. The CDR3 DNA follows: TGTGCCTGGAGGACCGGGACAGCTAATTCACCCCTCCACTTT. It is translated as CAWRTGTANSPLHF.

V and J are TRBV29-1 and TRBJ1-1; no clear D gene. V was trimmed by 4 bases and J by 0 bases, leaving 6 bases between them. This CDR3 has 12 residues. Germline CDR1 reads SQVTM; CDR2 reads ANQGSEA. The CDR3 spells CSVVHVNTEAFF. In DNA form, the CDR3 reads TGCAGCGTTGTACATGTGAACACTGAAGCTTTCTTT.

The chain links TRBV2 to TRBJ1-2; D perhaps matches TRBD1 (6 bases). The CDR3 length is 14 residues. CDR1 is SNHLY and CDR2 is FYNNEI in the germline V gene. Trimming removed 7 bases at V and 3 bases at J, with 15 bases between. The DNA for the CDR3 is TGTGCCAGCAAGGGGGAGGGGAACGACTATGGCTACACCTTC. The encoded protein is CASKGEGNDYGYTF.

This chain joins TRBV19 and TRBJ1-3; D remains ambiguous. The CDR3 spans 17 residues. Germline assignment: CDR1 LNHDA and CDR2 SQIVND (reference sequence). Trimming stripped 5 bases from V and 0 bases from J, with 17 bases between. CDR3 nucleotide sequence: TGTGCCAGTAGTCCTCCCGGGTCGATTTTCTCTGGAAACACCATATATTTT. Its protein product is CASSPPGSIFSGNTIYF. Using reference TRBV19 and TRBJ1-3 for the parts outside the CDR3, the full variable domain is DGGITQSPKYLFRKEGQNVTLSCEQNLNHDAMYWYRQDPGQGLRLIYYSQIVNDFQKGDIAEGYSVSREKKESFPLTVTSAQKNPTAFYLCASSPPGSIFSGNTIYFGEGSWLTVV.

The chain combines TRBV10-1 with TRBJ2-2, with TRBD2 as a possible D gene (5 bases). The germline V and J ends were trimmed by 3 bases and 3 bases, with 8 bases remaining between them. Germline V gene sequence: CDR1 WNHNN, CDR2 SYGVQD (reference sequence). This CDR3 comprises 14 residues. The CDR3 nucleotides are TGCGCCAGCAGTGATTATAGCGACACCGGGGAGCTGTTTTTT. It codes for CASSDYSDTGELFF.

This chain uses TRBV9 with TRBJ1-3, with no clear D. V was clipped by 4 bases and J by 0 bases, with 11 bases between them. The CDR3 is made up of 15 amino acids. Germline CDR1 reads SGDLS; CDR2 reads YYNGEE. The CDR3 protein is CASSNTWDSGNTIYF. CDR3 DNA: TGTGCCAGCAGCAATACCTGGGACTCTGGAAACACCATATATTTT.

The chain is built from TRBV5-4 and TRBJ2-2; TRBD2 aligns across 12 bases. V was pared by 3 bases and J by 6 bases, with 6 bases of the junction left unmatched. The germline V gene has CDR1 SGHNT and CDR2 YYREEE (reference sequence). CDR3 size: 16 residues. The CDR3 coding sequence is TGTGCCAGCAGCTCCCGACTAGCGGGAGACGCCGGGGAGCTGTTTTTT. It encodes CASSSRLAGDAGELFF.

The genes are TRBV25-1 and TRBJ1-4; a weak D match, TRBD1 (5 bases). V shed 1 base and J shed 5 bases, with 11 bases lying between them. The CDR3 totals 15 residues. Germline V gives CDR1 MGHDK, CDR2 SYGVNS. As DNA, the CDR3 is TGTGCCAGCAGTGAATTTGGAGGGGACAATGAAAAACTGTTTTTT. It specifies CASSEFGGDNEKLFF. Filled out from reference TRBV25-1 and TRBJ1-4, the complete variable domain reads EADIYQTPRYLVIGTGKKITLECSQTMGHDKMYWYQQDPGMELHLIHYSYGVNSTEKGDLSSESTVSRIRTEHFPLTLESARPSHTSQYLCASSEFGGDNEKLFFGSGTQLSVL.

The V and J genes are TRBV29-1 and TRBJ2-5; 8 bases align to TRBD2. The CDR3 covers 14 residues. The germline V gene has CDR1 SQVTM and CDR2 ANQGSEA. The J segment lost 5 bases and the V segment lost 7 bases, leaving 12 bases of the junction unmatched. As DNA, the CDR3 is TGCAGCGCCGGGGGGGGACCCCAGCGCGAGACCCAGTACTTC. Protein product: CSAGGGPQRETQYF.

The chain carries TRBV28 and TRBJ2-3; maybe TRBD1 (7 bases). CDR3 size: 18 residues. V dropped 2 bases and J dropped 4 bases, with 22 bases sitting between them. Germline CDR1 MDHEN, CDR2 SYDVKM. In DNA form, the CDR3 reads TGTGCCAGCAGTTTAAGGACAGGCCTCCGGGACTCTTCAGATACGCAGTATTTT. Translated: CASSLRTGLRDSSDTQYF.

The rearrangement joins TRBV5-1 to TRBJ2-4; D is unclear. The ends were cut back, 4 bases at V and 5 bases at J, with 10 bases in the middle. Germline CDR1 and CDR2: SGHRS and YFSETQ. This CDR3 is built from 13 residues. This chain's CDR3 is CASSTSTENIQYF. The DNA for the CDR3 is TGCGCCAGCAGCACTTCGACGGAAAACATTCAGTACTTC.

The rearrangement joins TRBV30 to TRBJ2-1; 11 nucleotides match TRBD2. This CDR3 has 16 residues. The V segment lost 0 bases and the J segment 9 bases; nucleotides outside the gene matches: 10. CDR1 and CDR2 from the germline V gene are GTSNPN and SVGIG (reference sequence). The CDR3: CAWSVLAGGPGAEQFF. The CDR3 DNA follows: TGTGCCTGGAGTGTATTAGCGGGAGGGCCAGGAGCTGAGCAGTTCTTC.

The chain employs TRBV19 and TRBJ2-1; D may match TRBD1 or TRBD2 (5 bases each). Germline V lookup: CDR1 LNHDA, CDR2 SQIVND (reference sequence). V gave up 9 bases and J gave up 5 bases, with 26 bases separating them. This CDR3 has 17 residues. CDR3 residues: CASARPSPGTENNEQFF. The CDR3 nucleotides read TGTGCCAGCGCTCGACCCAGCCCCGGGACGGAAAACAATGAGCAGTTCTTC.

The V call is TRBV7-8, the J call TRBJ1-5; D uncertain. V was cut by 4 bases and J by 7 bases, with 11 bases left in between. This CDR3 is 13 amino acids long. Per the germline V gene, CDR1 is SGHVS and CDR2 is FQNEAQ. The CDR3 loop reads CASSYSSDQPQHF. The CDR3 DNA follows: TGTGCCAGCAGCTATTCATCGGACCAGCCCCAGCATTTT.

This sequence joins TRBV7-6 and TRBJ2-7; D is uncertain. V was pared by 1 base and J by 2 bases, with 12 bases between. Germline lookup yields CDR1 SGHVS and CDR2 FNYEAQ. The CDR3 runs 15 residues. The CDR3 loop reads CASSLGEARPYEQYF. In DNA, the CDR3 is TGTGCCAGCAGCTTAGGTGAGGCGAGACCCTACGAGCAGTACTTC.

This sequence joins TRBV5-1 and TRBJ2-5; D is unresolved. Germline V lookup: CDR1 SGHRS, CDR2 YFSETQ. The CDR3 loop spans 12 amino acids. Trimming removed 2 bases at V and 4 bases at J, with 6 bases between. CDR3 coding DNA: TGCGCCAGCAGCTTAAGCGCAGAGACCCAGTACTTC. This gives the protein CASSLSAETQYF. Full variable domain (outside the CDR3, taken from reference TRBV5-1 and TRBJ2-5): KAGVTQTPRYLIKTRGQQVTLSCSPISGHRSVSWYQQTPGQGLQFLFEYFSETQRNKGNFPGRFSGRQFSNSRSEMNVSTLELGDSALYLCASSLSAETQYFGPGTRLLVL.

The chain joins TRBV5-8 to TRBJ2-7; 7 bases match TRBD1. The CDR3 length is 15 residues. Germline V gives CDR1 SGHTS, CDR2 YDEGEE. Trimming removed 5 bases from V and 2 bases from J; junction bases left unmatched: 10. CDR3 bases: TGTGCCAGCAGACTACGGGACAGTGGAGCCTACGAGCAGTACTTC. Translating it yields CASRLRDSGAYEQYF.